The 28 T cell receptor beta chains below come from one sample, sequenced in a study of T cell responses to AZD1222 COVID-19 vaccine. TCRdb keeps only in-frame clones here, not all; method: immunoSEQ multiplex PCR. Among about 100,000 clones listed, 70% to 90% were seen once. The sample was peripheral blood, taken on day 0 of AZD1222 vaccination. The source is an adult in good health.

The chain has TRBV18 and TRBJ2-6, with 7 nucleotides matching TRBD1. This CDR3 is built from 18 residues. Germline CDR1 reads KGHSH; CDR2 reads LQKENI. Unmatched junction bases numbered 7, after V lost 2 bases and J lost 0 bases. CDR3: CASSPSQGVNSGANVLTF. CDR3 DNA sequence: TGTGCCAGCTCACCATCCCAGGGGGTAAACTCTGGGGCCAACGTCCTGACTTTC.

The gene calls are TRBV28 and TRBJ2-7, with a possible D match to TRBD2 (6 bases). CDR1 is MDHEN, CDR2 SYDVKM, per germline. Trimming shortened V by 3 bases and J by 5 bases, and 17 bases separated the two germline ends. The CDR3 sequence is 15 residues long. Here the CDR3 reads CASSFPGSLWDEQYF. DNA of the CDR3: TGTGCCAGCAGTTTCCCCGGGAGTTTGTGGGACGAGCAGTACTTC.

The rearrangement joins TRBV9 to TRBJ1-5, with D possibly being TRBD1 (5 bases). CDR3 size: 14 residues. Trimming pared 3 bases from V and 1 base from J, leaving 8 bases between. Germline CDR1 and CDR2: SGDLS and YYNGEE. This chain's CDR3 is CASSGQSSNQPQHF. The DNA of the CDR3 is TGTGCCAGCAGCGGACAGTCAAGCAATCAGCCCCAGCATTTT.

This chain connects TRBV5-4 to TRBJ1-6, with D unclear. The ends were cut back, 0 bases at V and 14 bases at J, with 18 bases in the middle. The CDR3 loop spans 15 amino acids. CDR1 and CDR2 (germline): SGHNT, YYREEE (reference sequence). DNA for the CDR3: TGTGCCAGCAGCTTGGACACCATTTCGGGCTCGACCCTCCACTTT. It is translated as CASSLDTISGSTLHF.

As DNA, the CDR3 is TGTGCCAGCAGTGACCAGGGGGCACGGGAGCAGTACTTC. As protein: CASSDQGAREQYF. This chain links TRBV25-1 with TRBJ2-7; TRBD1 agrees at 8 bases. Per the germline V gene, CDR1 is MGHDK and CDR2 is SYGVNS. The trim removed 3 bases at V and 7 bases at J, leaving 5 bases unmatched. The CDR3 has 13 residues.

V and J are TRBV27 and TRBJ1-1, with D possibly being TRBD1 (5 bases). Germline CDR1 MNHEY, CDR2 SMNVEV (reference sequence). Between the trimmed V and J ends, which lost 5 bases and 3 bases, there was a span of 16 bases. The length of the CDR3 is 15 residues. The CDR3 region is CASSPRRGYDTEAFF. CDR3 coding DNA: TGTGCCAGCAGTCCGCGAAGGGGTTATGACACTGAAGCTTTCTTT.

The chain joins TRBV18 to TRBJ1-5; 8 nucleotides align to TRBD1. Germline assignment: CDR1 KGHSH and CDR2 LQKENI. Trimming removed 5 bases from V and 0 bases from J; junction bases left unmatched: 9. The CDR3 totals 17 residues. CDR3 amino acids: CASSGGQGQFSNQPQHF. The CDR3 nucleotides are TGTGCCAGCTCAGGCGGACAGGGACAGTTTAGCAATCAGCCCCAGCATTTT.

The V and J genes are TRBV2 and TRBJ1-4; the D gene is possibly TRBD1 (5 bases). V lost 7 bases to trimming and J lost 8 bases, with 14 bases between them. The length of the CDR3 is 13 residues. Germline CDR1 is SNHLY and CDR2 is FYNNEI. The CDR3 here is CASIQDNGEKLFF. The CDR3 DNA reads as TGTGCCAGCATCCAGGACAACGGCGAAAAACTGTTTTTT.

This clone was observed a single time. CDR3 sequence: CASSGGRGMNTEAFF. CDR3 bases: TGTGCCAGCAGTGGGGGCAGGGGGATGAACACTGAAGCTTTCTTT. The chain couples TRBV2 to TRBJ1-1; TRBD1 matches at 7 bases. Germline CDR1 SNHLY, CDR2 FYNNEI. This CDR3 comprises 15 residues. V gave up 4 bases and J gave up 0 bases; unmatched junction bases: 5.

The DNA of the CDR3 is TGTGCCAGCTCACGTGACGATAACAGGGGCCAGCCCCAGCATTTT. As protein: CASSRDDNRGQPQHF. The chain joins TRBV18 to TRBJ1-5; 7 nucleotides line up with TRBD1. The length of the CDR3 is 15 residues. V lost 4 bases and J lost 7; bases outside the gene matches: 10. Germline assignment: CDR1 KGHSH and CDR2 LQKENI.

The chain joins TRBV28 to TRBJ1-2; 12 bases line up with TRBD1. Trimming at V came to 7 bases and at J to 8 bases, leaving 14 bases not matched to a gene. Germline CDR1 and CDR2: MDHEN and SYDVKM. The CDR3 is 16 residues long. The CDR3 DNA sequence: TGTGCCAGCACTTATATGAGGGGACAGGGGGCAGAGGGCTACACCTTC. This codes for CASTYMRGQGAEGYTF.

For this clone: This CDR3 is also generated by other DNA sequences in the sample. V gene TRBV27 combines with J gene TRBJ1-5, with D hard to call. Looked up from germline, CDR1 is MNHEY and CDR2 is SMNVEV (reference sequence). The CDR3 totals 12 residues. The V end lost 6 bases, the J end lost 4 bases, and 7 bases lay between the germline ends. The CDR3 spells CASSRDNQPQHF. The DNA of the CDR3 is TGTGCCAGCAGCCGAGATAATCAGCCCCAGCATTTT.

The chain combines TRBV15 with TRBJ2-3, with TRBD2 identical over 7 bases. Germline CDR1 reads LNHNV; CDR2 reads YYDKDF (reference sequence). With 5 bases clipped from V and 3 bases from J, the junction kept 5 bases outside the gene matches. CDR3 length: 14 amino acids. The CDR3 DNA is TGTGCCACCAGCCACTCGCGGGGGACAGATACGCAGTATTTT. It is translated as CATSHSRGTDTQYF.

The chain links TRBV5-1 to TRBJ2-5, with D unresolved. Germline CDR1 and CDR2: SGHRS and YFSETQ. CDR3 length equals 14 residues. The V end was cut by 0 bases, the J end by 2 bases, with 8 bases between. The CDR3 nucleotides are TGCGCCAGCAGCTTGGCAGGAACGCAAGAGACCCAGTACTTC. Protein: CASSLAGTQETQYF.

J is TRBJ1-2 and V is TRBV28, with D uncertain. Germline-derived CDR1 and CDR2 are MDHEN and SYDVKM. There are 15 residues in the CDR3. Trimming cost V 5 bases and J 8 bases, with 21 bases left between them. CDR3 DNA: TGTGCCAGCAGTCCTACCCGGGGTACAAGTGACGGCTACACCTTC. Its translation is CASSPTRGTSDGYTF.

The gene calls are TRBV9 and TRBJ1-2, with D perhaps matching TRBD1 (6 bases). CDR3 length equals 14 residues. CDR1 is SGDLS and CDR2 is YYNGEE in the germline V gene. The V and J ends lost 3 bases and 6 bases respectively, with 15 bases between them. CDR3: CASSGYRAENGYTF. The CDR3 DNA follows: TGTGCCAGCAGCGGCTACAGGGCTGAGAATGGCTACACCTTC.

The gene calls are TRBV24-1 and TRBJ2-3; 8 nucleotides match TRBD1. This CDR3 is built from 15 residues. With V trimmed by 4 bases and J by 4 bases, 6 bases remained unmatched. CDR1 and CDR2 (germline): KGHDR, SFDVKD. The CDR3 here is CATSETGQGSDTQYF. CDR3 nucleotide sequence: TGTGCCACCAGTGAAACTGGACAGGGCTCAGATACGCAGTATTTT.

In this sample, this clone turned up a few times. The rearrangement links TRBV5-6 to TRBJ2-2, with TRBD1 matching 8 bases. CDR3 length equals 16 residues. The J segment lost 5 bases and the V segment lost 2 bases, leaving 8 bases of the junction unmatched. Germline V CDR1 and CDR2: SGHDT, YYEEEE. CDR3 residues: CASSFRTGWWTGELFF. The CDR3, as DNA: TGTGCCAGCAGCTTCAGGACAGGGTGGTGGACCGGGGAGCTGTTTTTT.

This rearrangement joins TRBV9 to TRBJ1-2, with D hard to call. V shed 4 bases and J shed 7 bases, with 14 bases lying between them. Germline CDR1 and CDR2: SGDLS and YYNGEE. The CDR3 is 13 amino acids. The chain's CDR3 is CASSPPGGPGYTF. Written as DNA, the CDR3 is TGTGCCAGCAGCCCCCCTGGCGGGCCTGGCTACACCTTC.

The genes are TRBV28 and TRBJ2-3; D uncertain. Between the trimmed V and J ends, which lost 4 bases and 1 base, there was a span of 15 bases. There are 16 residues in the CDR3. Germline CDR1 and CDR2: MDHEN and SYDVKM. The CDR3 DNA reads as TGTGCCAGCAGTTCTGGTTCCCTACGGGGCACAGATACGCAGTATTTT. It is translated as CASSSGSLRGTDTQYF. The full variable domain, with the rest looked up from reference TRBV28 and TRBJ2-3, is DVKVTQSSRYLVKRTGEKVFLECVQDMDHENMFWYRQDPGLGLRLIYFSYDVKMKEKGDIPEGYSVSREKKERFSLILESASTNQTSMYLCASSSGSLRGTDTQYFGPGTRLTVL.

J is TRBJ1-3 and V is TRBV20-1; TRBD1 might be the D (5 bases). Looked up from germline, CDR1 is DFQATT and CDR2 is SNEGSKA (reference sequence). The CDR3 runs 13 residues. Trimming shortened V by 3 bases and J by 2 bases, and 8 bases separated the two germline ends. CDR3 in amino acids: CSASWGAGNTIYF. Here the CDR3 DNA reads TGCAGTGCTAGTTGGGGCGCTGGAAACACCATATATTTT.

This chain links TRBV5-5 with TRBJ1-1, with D uncertain. The ends were cut back, 2 bases at V and 0 bases at J, with 8 bases in the middle. In germline, CDR1 is SGHKS, CDR2 YYEKEE (reference sequence). The CDR3 has 14 residues. The CDR3 protein is CASSFDTMNTEAFF. Here the CDR3 DNA reads TGTGCCAGCAGCTTTGACACCATGAACACTGAAGCTTTCTTT.

The gene calls are TRBV2 and TRBJ2-3; D is possibly TRBD1 or TRBD2 (5 bases each). The CDR3 loop spans 14 amino acids. Germline V gives CDR1 SNHLY, CDR2 FYNNEI. V lost 2 bases, J lost 7 bases, and 13 bases lay in between. CDR3 nucleotide sequence: TGTGCCAGCAGTGAAACGAGGGACGGGAATACGCAGTATTTT. It yields the protein CASSETRDGNTQYF.

The chain links TRBV5-1 to TRBJ2-1; D call uncertain. The CDR3 consists of 16 residues. Germline V CDR1 and CDR2: SGHRS, YFSETQ. Trimming took 4 bases from V and 3 from J, leaving 17 bases between them. The CDR3 DNA reads as TGCGCCAGCAGCCAAGCCGGAGCTCCTTTCTACAATGAGCAGTTCTTC. Amino acids: CASSQAGAPFYNEQFF.

The chain recombines TRBV11-3 with TRBJ2-5; TRBD2 aligns across 10 bases. Unmatched junction bases numbered 11, after V lost 5 bases and J lost 5 bases. CDR3 length: 16 residues. Germline values: CDR1 SGHNT, CDR2 YENEEA. The CDR3 is CASSPGLAVEAETQYF. The CDR3 DNA reads TGTGCCAGCAGCCCCGGACTAGCGGTTGAAGCGGAGACCCAGTACTTC.

This chain joins TRBV5-5 and TRBJ2-7, with 11 bases matching TRBD2. With 0 bases clipped from V and 6 bases from J, the junction kept 8 bases outside the gene matches. CDR1 SGHKS and CDR2 YYEKEE come from the germline V gene (reference sequence). This CDR3 has 16 amino acids. The CDR3 region has the DNA TGTGCCAGCAGCTTGGCCCCACTAGCGGGAGCGGCCGAGCAGTACTTC. The encoded protein is CASSLAPLAGAAEQYF. The whole variable domain, filled in from reference TRBV5-5 and TRBJ2-7, reads DAGVTQSPTHLIKTRGQQVTLRCSPISGHKSVSWYQQVLGQGPQFIFQYYEKEERGRGNFPDRFSARQFPNYSSELNVNALLLGDSALYLCASSLAPLAGAAEQYFGPGTRLTVT.

The rearrangement joins TRBV7-2 to TRBJ2-5; 7 nucleotides line up with TRBD1. Germline assignment: CDR1 SGHTA and CDR2 FQGNSA. The CDR3 extends over 15 amino acids. With 0 bases clipped from V and 4 bases from J, the junction kept 5 bases outside the gene matches. The CDR3 DNA follows: TGTGCCAGCAGCTTAGCGGGCCACAGGGGAGAGACCCAGTACTTC. It specifies CASSLAGHRGETQYF.

This rearrangement joins TRBV18 to TRBJ1-4, with TRBD1 matching 8 bases. Germline V lookup: CDR1 KGHSH, CDR2 LQKENI. This CDR3 spans 20 amino acids. The J segment lost 2 bases and the V segment lost 2 bases, leaving 16 bases of the junction unmatched. The CDR3 loop reads CASSPKNPDREMQTNEKLFF. The CDR3 nucleotides are TGTGCCAGCTCACCAAAGAACCCGGACAGGGAGATGCAGACTAATGAAAAACTGTTTTTT.